One sample yielded the 20 T cell receptor beta chains listed below, sequenced in a study of blood T cell repertoires in COVID-19. TCRdb's copy holds only in-frame clones and misses some; the assay was immunoSEQ multiplex PCR. The sample shows 140,000 to 150,000 clones, 60% to 85% of them seen only once. The material sequenced was peripheral blood. Receptor source: a woman aged 55-70 years with acute or convalescent COVID-19.

The chain joins TRBV5-1 to TRBJ2-1; D remains ambiguous. The CDR3 contains 12 residues. Trimming removed 5 bases at V and 7 bases at J, with 10 bases between. Germline CDR1 SGHRS, CDR2 YFSETQ. This CDR3 is CASRDTLNEQFF. In nucleotides, the CDR3 is TGCGCCAGCAGAGACACCCTTAATGAGCAGTTCTTC.

V and J are TRBV5-5 and TRBJ2-2; 7 bases fit TRBD2. Trimming removed 5 bases from V and 2 bases from J; junction bases left unmatched: 12. The CDR3 totals 17 residues. In germline, CDR1 is SGHKS, CDR2 YYEKEE (reference sequence). The CDR3 DNA reads TGTGCCAGCAGTCCCGTCGGGAGGTGGGTCAACACCGGGGAGCTGTTTTTT. Its translation is CASSPVGRWVNTGELFF.

This clone appeared once. The V gene is TRBV10-3, the J gene TRBJ1-2; possibly TRBD1 for D (5 bases). V was cut by 1 base and J by 3 bases, with 15 bases left in between. Germline CDR1 is ENHRY and CDR2 is SYGVKD. CDR3 size: 16 residues. The CDR3 protein is CAISELKGLLHYGYTF. DNA for the CDR3: TGTGCCATCAGTGAGTTGAAGGGGTTGCTTCACTATGGCTACACCTTC.

This clone was found a few times. The J gene is TRBJ2-7, the V gene TRBV18; 7 bases match TRBD2. The V segment lost 6 bases and the J segment 3 bases; nucleotides outside the gene matches: 11. This CDR3 is built from 15 residues. The germline gives CDR1 KGHSH, CDR2 LQKENI. In DNA form, the CDR3 reads TGTGCCAGCTCCCCAAACCCGGGAGGACTCTACGAGCAGTACTTC. This translates into CASSPNPGGLYEQYF.

The rearrangement uses TRBV9 and TRBJ2-7; TRBD2 might be the D (5 bases). The V and J ends lost 0 bases and 1 base respectively, with 11 bases between them. Germline CDR1 SGDLS, CDR2 YYNGEE. This CDR3 region has 15 residues. The CDR3 DNA reads TGTGCCAGCAGCGTAGGTAGCGCCTTTTCCTACGAGCAGTACTTC. This translates into CASSVGSAFSYEQYF.

The rearrangement links TRBV19 to TRBJ2-1; TRBD2 matches 9 bases. From germline, CDR1 is LNHDA and CDR2 SQIVND (reference sequence). The CDR3 loop spans 14 amino acids. Germline trimming cut 5 bases from V and 12 bases from J; bases unmatched to any gene: 11. CDR3 in amino acids: CASSPGSSGRGQFF. CDR3 nucleotide sequence: TGTGCCAGTAGTCCCGGGAGTAGCGGGAGAGGGCAGTTCTTC.

This clone showed up just a few times. This chain uses TRBV4-2 with TRBJ2-3; D possibly corresponds to TRBD2 (6 bases). Between the trimmed V and J ends, which lost 0 bases and 5 bases, there was a span of 12 bases. The CDR3 has 15 amino acids. From germline, CDR1 is LGHNA and CDR2 YNFKEQ. This CDR3 is CASSQDGRSGDTQYF. For the CDR3, the DNA is TGTGCCAGCAGCCAAGATGGGAGGTCTGGAGATACGCAGTATTTT.

The J gene is TRBJ1-1, the V gene TRBV5-1; no firm D call. Germline V gene lookup returns CDR1 SGHRS and CDR2 YFSETQ. The CDR3 runs to 14 residues. V was cut by 0 bases and J by 1 base, with 7 bases left in between. CDR3 in amino acids: CASSLGQSNTEAFF. DNA for the CDR3: TGCGCCAGCAGCTTGGGACAATCGAACACTGAAGCTTTCTTT.

This rearrangement joins TRBV5-1 to TRBJ2-3; D remains ambiguous. Germline loops: CDR1 SGHRS, CDR2 YFSETQ. The CDR3 consists of 12 residues. The V end lost 0 bases, the J end lost 6 bases, and 5 bases lay between the germline ends. Here the CDR3 reads CASSLVEDTQYF. The CDR3, as DNA: TGCGCCAGCAGCTTGGTTGAGGATACGCAGTATTTT.

The chain carries TRBV10-1 and TRBJ2-7; 11 bases agree with TRBD2. The CDR3 sequence is 14 residues long. Germline CDR1 WNHNN, CDR2 SYGVQD (reference sequence). After removal of 3 bases from V and 6 bases from J, the junction contained 4 bases not matched to a gene. CDR3 DNA: TGCGCCAGCAGTGAATCTCTAGCGGGAGGCGAGCAGTACTTC. Amino acids: CASSESLAGGEQYF.

J is TRBJ2-7 and V is TRBV6-5, with 7 bases aligning to TRBD1. V shed 8 bases and J 2 bases; nucleotides not matched to a gene: 9. The CDR3 is 14 amino acids. CDR1 and CDR2 from the germline V gene are MNHEY and SVGAGI. CDR3 in DNA: TGTGCCAGCTCCTTGGGACAGCTAACCTACGAGCAGTACTTC. Residues: CASSLGQLTYEQYF.

The V and J genes are TRBV28 and TRBJ2-7; tentative D call: TRBD2 (6 bases). The CDR3 runs 16 residues. The germline V and J ends were trimmed by 4 bases and 6 bases, with 22 bases remaining between them. Per germline, CDR1 MDHEN and CDR2 SYDVKM. The CDR3 coding sequence is TGTGCCAGCAGTTCTCCCCTCACGGGGGTGAAGGTCGAGCAGTACTTC. It yields the protein CASSSPLTGVKVEQYF.

This rearrangement joins TRBV27 to TRBJ2-1; possibly TRBD1 for D (5 bases). From germline, CDR1 is MNHEY and CDR2 SMNVEV (reference sequence). The length of the CDR3 is 15 residues. V lost 7 bases and J lost 5, with 18 bases in between. The CDR3: CASTPRAGAHNEQFF. The CDR3 DNA reads as TGTGCCAGCACCCCCCGGGCTGGGGCCCACAATGAGCAGTTCTTC.

The gene calls are TRBV19 and TRBJ1-1; a possible D gene is TRBD1 (5 bases). There are 13 residues in the CDR3. V dropped 3 bases and J dropped 5 bases, with 10 bases sitting between them. Germline V gene sequence: CDR1 LNHDA, CDR2 SQIVND (reference sequence). The CDR3 sequence is CASSIGGVTEAFF. In DNA, the CDR3 is TGTGCCAGTAGTATCGGGGGGGTGACTGAAGCTTTCTTT.

This sequence joins TRBV30 and TRBJ2-6, with D maybe TRBD1 (5 bases). The V gene lost 0 bases and the J gene lost 0 bases, with 9 bases spanning the gap. In germline, CDR1 is GTSNPN, CDR2 SVGIG (reference sequence). This CDR3 is 16 amino acids long. This chain's CDR3 is CAWSVGRVSGANVLTF. The CDR3 coding sequence is TGTGCCTGGAGTGTAGGCAGGGTCTCTGGGGCCAACGTCCTGACTTTC.

The rearrangement uses TRBV5-6 and TRBJ1-1; D may be TRBD1 (6 bases). This CDR3 region has 14 residues. Trimming removed 4 bases at V and 4 bases at J, with 14 bases between. Germline loops: CDR1 SGHDT, CDR2 YYEEEE. The CDR3 region has the DNA TGTGCCAGCAGCATTGACAGGAAGATCACTGAAGCTTTCTTT. Its protein is CASSIDRKITEAFF.

The V call is TRBV6-1, the J call TRBJ1-1; no firm D call. This CDR3 comprises 16 residues. Trimming removed 2 bases from V and 0 bases from J, with 13 bases in between. Germline CDR1 is MNHNS and CDR2 is SASEGT. This CDR3 is CASSEPRGRLNTEAFF. The CDR3 DNA sequence: TGTGCCAGCAGTGAACCCCGTGGCAGATTGAACACTGAAGCTTTCTTT.

V and J are TRBV2 and TRBJ2-2, with D possibly TRBD1 on 6 matching bases. V gave up 2 bases and J gave up 4 bases, with 17 bases separating them. CDR1 and CDR2 from the germline V gene are SNHLY and FYNNEI. The CDR3 runs to 17 residues. In DNA, the CDR3 is TGTGCCAGCAGTGAACTTCAAACGGGACATTTCACCGGGGAGCTGTTTTTT. This translates into CASSELQTGHFTGELFF.

V and J are TRBV6-1 and TRBJ1-2; 11 positions agree with TRBD1. The CDR3 contains 16 residues. From germline, CDR1 is MNHNS and CDR2 SASEGT. The ends lost 0 bases at V and 7 bases at J; junction bases unmatched: 7. CDR3 loop: CASSEALRTGGGGYTF. CDR3 in DNA: TGTGCCAGCAGTGAAGCGCTTCGGACAGGGGGCGGTGGCTACACCTTC.

The V gene is TRBV7-9, the J gene TRBJ1-3, with 7 bases lining up with TRBD1. CDR3 size: 17 residues. Germline assignment: CDR1 SEHNR and CDR2 FQNEAQ (reference sequence). Trimming removed 5 bases from V and 2 bases from J; junction bases left unmatched: 12. The CDR3 sequence: CASSPTEGGGAGNTIYF. The DNA for the CDR3 is TGTGCCAGCAGCCCAACTGAAGGGGGCGGGGCTGGAAACACCATATATTTT. The complete variable domain, with remaining parts taken from reference TRBV7-9 and TRBJ1-3, reads DTGVSQNPRHKITKRGQNVTFRCDPISEHNRLYWYRQTLGQGPEFLTYFQNEAQLEKSRLLSDRFSAERPKGSFSTLEIQRTEQGDSAMYLCASSPTEGGGAGNTIYFGEGSWLTVV.